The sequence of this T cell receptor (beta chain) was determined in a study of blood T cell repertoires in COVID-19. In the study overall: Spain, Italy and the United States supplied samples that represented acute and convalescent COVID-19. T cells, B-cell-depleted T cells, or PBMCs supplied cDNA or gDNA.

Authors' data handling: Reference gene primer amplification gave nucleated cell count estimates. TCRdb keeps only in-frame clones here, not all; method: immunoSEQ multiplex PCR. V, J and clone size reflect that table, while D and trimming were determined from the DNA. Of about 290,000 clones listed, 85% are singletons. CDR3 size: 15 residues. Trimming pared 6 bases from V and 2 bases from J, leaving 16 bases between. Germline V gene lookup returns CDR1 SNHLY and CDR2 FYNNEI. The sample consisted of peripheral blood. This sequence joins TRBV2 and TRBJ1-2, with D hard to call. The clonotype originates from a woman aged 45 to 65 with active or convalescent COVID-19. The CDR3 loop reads CASSAGSSANYGYTF. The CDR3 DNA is TGTGCCAGCAGCGCTGGGTCGTCAGCGAACTATGGCTACACCTTC.